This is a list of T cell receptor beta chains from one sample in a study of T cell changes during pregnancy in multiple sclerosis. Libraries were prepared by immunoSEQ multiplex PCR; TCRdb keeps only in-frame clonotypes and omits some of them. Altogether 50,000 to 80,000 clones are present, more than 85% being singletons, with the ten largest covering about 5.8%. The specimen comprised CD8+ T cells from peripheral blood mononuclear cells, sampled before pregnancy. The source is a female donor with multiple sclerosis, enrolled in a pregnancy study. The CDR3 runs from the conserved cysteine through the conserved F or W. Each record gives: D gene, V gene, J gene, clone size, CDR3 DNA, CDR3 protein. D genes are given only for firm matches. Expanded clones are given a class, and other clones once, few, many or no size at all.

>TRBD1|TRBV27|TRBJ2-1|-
TGTGCCAGCAGCGGGACAGGGGAGATCTACAATGAGCAGTTCTTC
CASSGTGEIYNEQFF
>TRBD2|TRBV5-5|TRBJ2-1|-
TGTGCCAGCAGCTTGGCAACGGCAGGGAGGGACAATGAGCAGTTCTTC
CASSLATAGRDNEQFF
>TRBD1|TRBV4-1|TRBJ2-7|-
TGCGCCAGCAGCCAATCGGGACAGGCTTCCTACGAGCAGTACTTC
CASSQSGQASYEQYF
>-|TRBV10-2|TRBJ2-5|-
TGCGCCAGCAGTGTCGCAGGAACGAAAGAGACCCAGTACTTC
CASSVAGTKETQYF
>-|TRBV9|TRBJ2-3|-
TGTGCCAGCAGCGACCCGCGGGATACGCAGTATTTT
CASSDPRDTQYF
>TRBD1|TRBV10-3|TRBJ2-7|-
TGTGCCATCAGTGGAGGGACAGGCGCCTACGAGCAGTACTTC
CAISGGTGAYEQYF
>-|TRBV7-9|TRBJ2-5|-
TGTGCCAGCAGCTCCACCACGCGAGAGGGCGGAGAGACCCAGTACTTC
CASSSTTREGGETQYF
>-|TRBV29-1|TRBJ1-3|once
TGCAGCGTCCCCCCCCCTACCGTCTCTGGAAACACCATATATTTT
CSVPPPTVSGNTIYF
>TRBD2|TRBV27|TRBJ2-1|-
TGTGCCAGCAGTTTATCAACGGGGGGGCCGGTCAATGAGCAGTTCTTC
CASSLSTGGPVNEQFF
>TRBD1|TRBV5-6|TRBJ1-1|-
TGTGCCAGCAGCGGCCCCGGGACAGGGGGCCCTGAAGCTTTCTTT
CASSGPGTGGPEAFF
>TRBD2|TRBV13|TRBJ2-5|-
TGTGCCAGCAGCTTAGGGACTAGCATAGAGACCCAGTACTTC
CASSLGTSIETQYF
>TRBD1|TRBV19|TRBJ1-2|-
TGTGCCAGTAGACCTTCAGGGGGAGGCTACACCTTC
CASRPSGGGYTF
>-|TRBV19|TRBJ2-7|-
TGTGCCAGTAGCCCGGTGGGGGGGCCGGGCGAGCAGTACTTC
CASSPVGGPGEQYF
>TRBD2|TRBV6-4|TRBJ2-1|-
TGTGCCAGCAGTGACGGTAGCGGGGGGGCTGGTGAGCAGTTCTTC
CASSDGSGGAGEQFF
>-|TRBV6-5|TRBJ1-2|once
TGTGCCAGCAGTTACGGGCAGGGGTCGCCTATCTGGGGCTACACCTTC
CASSYGQGSPIWGYTF
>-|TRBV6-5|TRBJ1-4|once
TGTGCCAGCAGACCGGGACTGACTAATGAAAAACTGTTTTTT
CASRPGLTNEKLFF
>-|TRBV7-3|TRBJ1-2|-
TGTGCCAGCAGCTTAATGGCAAACTATGGCTACACCTTC
CASSLMANYGYTF
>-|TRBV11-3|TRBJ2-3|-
TGTGCCAGCAGCTTACAAACCGGGGGATTGGGTACAGATACGCAGTATTTT
CASSLQTGGLGTDTQYF
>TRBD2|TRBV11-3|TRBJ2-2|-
TGTGCCAGCAGCACTACTAGCGGGGGGAGCCTTAACACCGGGGAGCTGTTTTTT
CASSTTSGGSLNTGELFF
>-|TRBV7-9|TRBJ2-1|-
TGTGCCAGCAAAGGGGCGCAGAGCTCCTACAATGAGCAGTTCTTC
CASKGAQSSYNEQFF
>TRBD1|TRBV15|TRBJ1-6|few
TGTGCCACCAGCAGCAGACAGGGGTATTCACCCCTCCACTTT
CATSSRQGYSPLHF
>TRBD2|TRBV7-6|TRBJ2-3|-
TGTGCCAGCAGCCTATTAGCGGGGGGAACAGATACGCAGTATTTT
CASSLLAGGTDTQYF
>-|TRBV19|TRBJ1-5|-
TGTGCCAGTAGTAACGGCCCCGGGGGGATGCGAGGGCAGCCCCAGCATTTT
CASSNGPGGMRGQPQHF
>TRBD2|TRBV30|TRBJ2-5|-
TGTGCCTGGAGGCCTAGCGGGGGGCTCAACGTAGCAGGAGCCCAGTACTTC
CAWRPSGGLNVAGAQYF
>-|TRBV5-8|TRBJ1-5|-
TGTGCCAGCAGTTCTAGACAGTCGAATCAGCCCCAGCATTTT
CASSSRQSNQPQHF
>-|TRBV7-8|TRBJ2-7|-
TGTGCCAGCAGCTGGGAAGACAGGACCCGATACGAGCAGTACTTC
CASSWEDRTRYEQYF
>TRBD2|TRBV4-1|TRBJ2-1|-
TGCGCCAGCAGCCCTACACTAGCGGGGGGGGTGAATGAGCAGTTCTTC
CASSPTLAGGVNEQFF
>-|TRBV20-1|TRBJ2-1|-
TGCAGTGCTGGGGGAGGAGAGTTCTTC
CSAGGGEFF
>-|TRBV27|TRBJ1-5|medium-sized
TGTGCCAGCAGTCTGCAAGGGGACAATCAGCCCCAGCATTTT
CASSLQGDNQPQHF
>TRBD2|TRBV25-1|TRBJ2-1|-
TGTGCCAGCAGCCCGACTAGCGGGGGGGCGATTGGGAATGAGCAGTTCTTC
CASSPTSGGAIGNEQFF
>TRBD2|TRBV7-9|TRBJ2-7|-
TGTGCCAGCAGCTCCTTAGCGGGGGGGCCCCACGAGCAGTACTTC
CASSSLAGGPHEQYF
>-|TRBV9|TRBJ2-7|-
TGTGCCAGCAGTTTCGGGGGCTCCTACGAGCAGTACTTC
CASSFGGSYEQYF
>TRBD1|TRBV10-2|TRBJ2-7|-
TGCGCCAGCAAAGCCGGGACAGGCAGTGACGAGCAGTACTTC
CASKAGTGSDEQYF
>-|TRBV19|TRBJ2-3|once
TGTGCCAGTAGTGTCTGGACAGCGACAGATACGCAGTATTTT
CASSVWTATDTQYF
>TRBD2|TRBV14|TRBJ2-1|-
TGTGCCAGCAGCCAAGACTCGCGGGGGTTTTTCTTC
CASSQDSRGFFF
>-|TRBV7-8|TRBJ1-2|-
TGTGCCAGCAGCGACTTAAGCGGGGCTGGAGATGGCTACACCTTC
CASSDLSGAGDGYTF
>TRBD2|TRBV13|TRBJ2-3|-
TGTGCCAGCACCGGGGGGGGGCAGAGAGATACGCAGTATTTT
CASTGGGQRDTQYF
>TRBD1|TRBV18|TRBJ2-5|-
TGTGCCAGCTCACCACCGGACAGGCCCCTTGGGACCCAGTACTTC
CASSPPDRPLGTQYF
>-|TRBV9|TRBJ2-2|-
TGTGCCAGCAGCGTTGGAGGCACCGGGGAGCTGTTTTTT
CASSVGGTGELFF
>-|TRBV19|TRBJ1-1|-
TGTGCCAGTAGTATTCAGGGCAGCACTGAAGCTTTCTTT
CASSIQGSTEAFF
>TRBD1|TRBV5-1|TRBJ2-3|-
TGCGCCAGCAGCATGGAGCAGGGGGTCGGCACAGATACGCAGTATTTT
CASSMEQGVGTDTQYF
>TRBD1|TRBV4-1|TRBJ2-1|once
TGCGCCAGCAGCCATACAGGGGTCAATGAGCAGTTCTTC
CASSHTGVNEQFF
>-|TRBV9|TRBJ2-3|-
TGTGCCAGCAGCGTAGTCGGTACTGGTTCAGATACGCAGTATTTT
CASSVVGTGSDTQYF
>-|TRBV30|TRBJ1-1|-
TGTGCCTGGAGTACAGGGCCGAACACTGAAGCTTTCTTT
CAWSTGPNTEAFF
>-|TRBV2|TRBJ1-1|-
TGTGCCAGCAGACCCAGACAGGCGGTGAACACTGAAGCTTTCTTT
CASRPRQAVNTEAFF
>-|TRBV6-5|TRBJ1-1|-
TGTGCCAGCAGTTACGACTTACAGGGTATGAACACTGAAGCTTTCTTT
CASSYDLQGMNTEAFF
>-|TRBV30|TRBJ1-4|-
TGTGCCTGCCTTTACTATGAAAAACTGTTTTTT
CACLYYEKLFF
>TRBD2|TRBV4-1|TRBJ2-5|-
TGCGCCAGCAGCCCCGGGACTAGCGGTCGGCAAGAGACCCAGTACTTC
CASSPGTSGRQETQYF